These 29 T cell receptor beta chains originate from one sample sequenced in a study of blood T cell repertoires in COVID-19. Generated by immunoSEQ multiplex PCR, the TCRdb table keeps only in-frame clones and is missing some. Of roughly 34,000 clones detected, more than 85% appear once; the ten largest clones hold roughly a quarter. Sequenced: peripheral blood. The receptors derive from a woman of 80 years or more with active or convalescent COVID-19.

The V and J genes are TRBV25-1 and TRBJ1-5, with 9 positions matching TRBD1. Looked up from germline, CDR1 is MGHDK and CDR2 is SYGVNS. V shed 4 bases and J 6 bases; nucleotides not matched to a gene: 7. The CDR3 extends over 15 amino acids. The CDR3 nucleotides read TGTGCCAGCAGTGGCACCGGACAGGGGAGTCAGCCCCAGCATTTT. Its translation is CASSGTGQGSQPQHF.

V and J are TRBV7-2 and TRBJ2-7; 11 bases match TRBD1. Losses at the gene ends were 5 bases for V and 0 bases for J; bases not matched to a gene: 9. Germline values: CDR1 SGHTA, CDR2 FQGNSA. The CDR3 has 17 amino acids. The CDR3: CASSPTGQGVGSYEQYF. Here the CDR3 DNA reads TGTGCCAGCAGCCCGACGGGACAGGGGGTTGGCTCCTACGAGCAGTACTTC.

A word on this clone: The same CDR3 arises from other DNA sequences in this sample as well. The J gene is TRBJ1-5, the V gene TRBV2, with 7 bases identical to TRBD1. The CDR3 covers 13 residues. Germline V gene sequence: CDR1 SNHLY, CDR2 FYNNEI. V shed 8 bases, J shed 1 base, and the junction held 2 bases outside the gene matches. CDR3 coding DNA: TGTGCCAGCCGGGGACAGAGCAATCAGCCCCAGCATTTT. Protein sequence: CASRGQSNQPQHF.

The rearrangement links TRBV20-1 to TRBJ1-5; no clear D gene. This CDR3 comprises 13 residues. V was trimmed by 3 bases and J by 4 bases, leaving 10 bases between them. Germline V gene lookup returns CDR1 DFQATT and CDR2 SNEGSKA (reference sequence). The chain's CDR3 is CSASPRWNQPQHF. The CDR3 coding sequence is TGCAGTGCTAGTCCCCGGTGGAATCAGCCCCAGCATTTT.

V gene TRBV14 combines with J gene TRBJ2-3; 7 bases align to TRBD2. Germline V gene data show CDR1 as SGHDN and CDR2 as FVKESK. Losses at the gene ends were 4 bases for V and 2 bases for J; bases not matched to a gene: 3. CDR3 length equals 14 residues. In DNA form, the CDR3 reads TGTGCCAGCAGCCGGGACTACGCCACAGATACGCAGTATTTT. This codes for CASSRDYATDTQYF.

The gene calls are TRBV19 and TRBJ1-2, with 8 positions matching TRBD1. V shed 6 bases, J shed 5 bases, and the junction held 8 bases outside the gene matches. The CDR3 runs 14 residues. CDR1 and CDR2 from the germline V gene are LNHDA and SQIVND (reference sequence). The CDR3 here is CASRSDRGTYGYTF. CDR3 nucleotides: TGTGCCAGTAGAAGTGACAGGGGTACATATGGCTACACCTTC.

This chain uses TRBV3-1 (or the pseudogene TRBV3-2) with TRBJ2-2; D unresolved. In germline, CDR1 is LGHDT, CDR2 YNNKEL (reference sequence). The CDR3 runs 16 residues. The V gene lost 4 bases and the J gene lost 0 bases, with 12 bases spanning the gap. The DNA for the CDR3 is TGTGCCAGCAGCCCACTGTGGGCCACGAACACCGGGGAGCTGTTTTTT. The encoded protein is CASSPLWATNTGELFF.

The chain joins TRBV28 to TRBJ2-5; 7 bases align to TRBD2. The junction had 9 bases not matched to a gene; V was cut back by 1 base and J by 4 bases. This CDR3 region has 16 residues. CDR1 MDHEN and CDR2 SYDVKM come from the germline V gene. The chain's CDR3 is CASSLSSGAQRETQYF. CDR3 DNA: TGTGCCAGCAGTTTATCGAGCGGGGCCCAGAGAGAGACCCAGTACTTC.

The chain is built from TRBV18 and TRBJ2-7, with D possibly TRBD2 on 5 matching bases. CDR1 and CDR2 from the germline V gene are KGHSH and LQKENI. Trimming removed 0 bases at V and 0 bases at J, with 6 bases between. CDR3 length: 14 amino acids. Here the CDR3 DNA reads TGTGCCAGCTCACCACCTCGGGGCTCCTACGAGCAGTACTTC. Protein product: CASSPPRGSYEQYF.

DNA of the CDR3: TGTGCCAGCAGCGGACAGGGGGCCTGGGACGAGCAGTACTTC. It is translated as CASSGQGAWDEQYF. The chain uses TRBV7-6 and TRBJ2-7; 11 bases map to TRBD1. The junction had 5 bases not matched to a gene; V was cut back by 5 bases and J by 5 bases. The CDR3 runs to 14 residues. The V gene's germline CDR1 is SGHVS and CDR2 FNYEAQ.

There are a few counts of this clone. The CDR3 region is CASRPTGDPYEQYF. As DNA, the CDR3 is TGTGCCAGCAGACCCACGGGGGATCCCTACGAGCAGTACTTC. The chain recombines TRBV6-5 with TRBJ2-7, with D tentatively TRBD2 (6 bases). V was pared by 6 bases and J by 2 bases, with 14 bases between. The CDR3 totals 14 residues. CDR1 and CDR2 (germline): MNHEY, SVGAGI.

V is TRBV2 and J is TRBJ2-7; 8 bases align to TRBD2. Germline values: CDR1 SNHLY, CDR2 FYNNEI. The CDR3 is made up of 16 amino acids. The ends lost 4 bases at V and 2 bases at J; junction bases unmatched: 10. The CDR3 DNA sequence: TGTGCCAGCAGTGCGAGGGCGGGGGGACTAACCTACGAGCAGTACTTC. Its protein is CASSARAGGLTYEQYF.

The chain uses TRBV6-2 or TRBV6-3 and TRBJ1-5, with D possibly being TRBD1 (5 bases). CDR1 MNHEY and CDR2 SVGEGT come from the germline V gene. V was cut by 2 bases and J by 6 bases, with 11 bases left in between. The CDR3 spans 14 residues. In DNA form, the CDR3 reads TGTGCCAGCAGTTACCAGGGTACGTTTCAGCCCCAGCATTTT. Translation: CASSYQGTFQPQHF.

The genes are TRBV5-8 and TRBJ1-1, with 8 bases aligning to TRBD1. The CDR3 is made up of 13 amino acids. V was clipped by 3 bases and J by 5 bases; unmatched bases: 3. CDR1 and CDR2 from the germline V gene are SGHTS and YDEGEE. CDR3 protein: CASSSDRVTEAFF. For the CDR3, the DNA is TGTGCCAGCAGCTCGGACAGGGTTACTGAAGCTTTCTTT.

V is TRBV7-9 and J is TRBJ2-3, with TRBD2 matching over 8 bases. V was pared by 5 bases and J by 4 bases, with 8 bases of the junction left unmatched. From germline, CDR1 is SEHNR and CDR2 FQNEAQ (reference sequence). The CDR3 is 15 residues long. CDR3 sequence: CASSLSSGGADTQYF. The CDR3 region has the DNA TGTGCCAGCAGCCTCTCCAGCGGGGGCGCAGATACGCAGTATTTT.

The chain links TRBV6-5 to TRBJ2-5; 12 bases agree with TRBD2. CDR1 and CDR2 from the germline V gene are MNHEY and SVGAGI. This CDR3 region has 14 residues. Unmatched junction bases numbered 4, after V lost 6 bases and J lost 5 bases. CDR3 coding DNA: TGTGCCAGCAGCACTAGCGGGGGGTCGGAGACCCAGTACTTC. Its translation is CASSTSGGSETQYF.

The V and J genes are TRBV6-5 and TRBJ1-1; 10 bases fit TRBD1. The junction had 7 bases not matched to a gene; V was cut back by 8 bases and J by 4 bases. Germline CDR1 is MNHEY and CDR2 is SVGAGI. The CDR3 has 14 amino acids. The CDR3 DNA sequence: TGTGCCAGCGGACGGGACAGGGGTGTCACTGAAGCTTTCTTT. It specifies CASGRDRGVTEAFF.

V usage is TRBV27 and J usage is TRBJ1-2; D ambiguous. The CDR3 length is 15 residues. Germline values: CDR1 MNHEY, CDR2 SMNVEV (reference sequence). V lost 5 bases and J 4 bases, leaving 17 bases between the germline ends. The CDR3 loop reads CASSALGGNGYGYTF. DNA for the CDR3: TGTGCCAGCAGTGCCCTCGGCGGGAATGGCTATGGCTACACCTTC.

V and J are TRBV28 and TRBJ1-2, with D possibly TRBD1 on 6 matching bases. V lost 6 bases to trimming and J lost 8 bases, with 22 bases between them. The CDR3 sequence is 15 residues long. Germline V gene sequence: CDR1 MDHEN, CDR2 SYDVKM. The CDR3, as DNA: TGTGCCAGCAGACCCACCTCTGGACAGTTGAGCGGCTACACCTTC. It translates to CASRPTSGQLSGYTF.

This chain uses TRBV9 with TRBJ2-2; tentatively, D is TRBD1 (7 bases). This CDR3 region has 15 residues. V was clipped by 0 bases and J by 7 bases, with 13 bases between them. Germline values: CDR1 SGDLS, CDR2 YYNGEE. The CDR3 loop is CASSVELAGGGELFF. In nucleotides, the CDR3 is TGTGCCAGCAGCGTAGAACTAGCAGGGGGCGGGGAGCTGTTTTTT. Combining the CDR3 with reference TRBV9 and TRBJ2-2 gives the whole variable domain DSGVTQTPKHLITATGQRVTLRCSPRSGDLSVYWYQQSLDQGLQFLIQYYNGEERAKGNILERFSAQQFPDLHSELNLSSLELGDSALYFCASSVELAGGGELFFGEGSRLTVL.

The chain uses TRBV11-2 and TRBJ1-5, with TRBD1 as a possible D gene (6 bases). Trimming cost V 4 bases and J 7 bases, with 14 bases left between them. Per the germline V gene, CDR1 is SGHAT and CDR2 is FQNNGV. The CDR3 spans 14 residues. The CDR3 bases are TGTGCCAGCAGCTCCGGGACAAAATCCCAGCCCCAGCATTTT. Translated, it gives CASSSGTKSQPQHF.

The chain uses TRBV5-1 and TRBJ2-4, with TRBD1 matching 9 bases. Germline CDR1 SGHRS, CDR2 YFSETQ. CDR3 length: 16 residues. V was clipped by 0 bases and J by 7 bases; unmatched bases: 8. The CDR3 loop is CASSLGGQGVGNIQYF. The DNA of the CDR3 is TGCGCCAGCAGCTTGGGGGGACAGGGAGTTGGGAACATTCAGTACTTC.

The table lists this clone with a count of one. The genes are TRBV12-3 or TRBV12-4 and TRBJ1-5, with D possibly being TRBD1 (6 bases). The CDR3 consists of 13 residues. Trimming left V 5 bases short and J 6 bases short, with 11 bases between. The CDR3 loop is CASSRQEVQPQHF. CDR3 DNA: TGTGCCAGCAGTCGACAGGAGGTTCAGCCCCAGCATTTT.

The count of this clone is one. V and J are TRBV19 and TRBJ2-2, with a possible D match to TRBD2 (5 bases). V was cut by 2 bases and J by 5 bases, with 9 bases left in between. This CDR3 contains 14 residues. Germline values: CDR1 LNHDA, CDR2 SQIVND (reference sequence). The CDR3, as DNA: TGTGCCAGTAGTATACTCCGGGATACCGGGGAGCTGTTTTTT. This sequence encodes CASSILRDTGELFF.

J is TRBJ2-1 and V is TRBV11-3; 13 nucleotides match TRBD2. The CDR3 contains 19 residues. Germline V gene sequence: CDR1 SGHNT, CDR2 YENEEA. V trimming: 1 base; J trimming: 0 bases; junction bases outside the gene matches: 6. CDR3 in amino acids: CASSLGGLAGVPSYNEQFF. CDR3 DNA sequence: TGTGCCAGCAGCTTAGGCGGACTAGCGGGGGTCCCCTCCTACAATGAGCAGTTCTTC.

The chain combines TRBV5-1 with TRBJ2-3; 10 bases match TRBD2. With V trimmed by 4 bases and J by 5 bases, 7 bases remained unmatched. Germline V gene sequence: CDR1 SGHRS, CDR2 YFSETQ. There are 15 residues in the CDR3. The CDR3 DNA follows: TGCGCCAGCAGCATAAGCGGGGGGGCAAGAGATACGCAGTATTTT. This encodes CASSISGGARDTQYF.

The rearrangement uses TRBV5-1 and TRBJ2-1; 8 positions match TRBD1. V was clipped by 2 bases and J by 5 bases; unmatched bases: 3. CDR3 length: 14 residues. CDR1 and CDR2 from the germline V gene are SGHRS and YFSETQ. CDR3 DNA: TGCGCCAGCAGCTTAGGACAGGGAGACAATGAGCAGTTCTTC. Its translation: CASSLGQGDNEQFF. The variable domain in full, with the rest retrieved from reference TRBV5-1 and TRBJ2-1, is KAGVTQTPRYLIKTRGQQVTLSCSPISGHRSVSWYQQTPGQGLQFLFEYFSETQRNKGNFPGRFSGRQFSNSRSEMNVSTLELGDSALYLCASSLGQGDNEQFFGPGTRLTVL.

The chain uses TRBV30 and TRBJ2-3; no reliable D call. In germline, CDR1 is GTSNPN, CDR2 SVGIG (reference sequence). V was cut by 0 bases and J by 4 bases, with 5 bases left in between. CDR3 size: 12 residues. The CDR3 sequence: CAWSVASDTQYF. Here the CDR3 DNA reads TGTGCCTGGAGTGTAGCTTCAGATACGCAGTATTTT.

The V call is TRBV12-3 or TRBV12-4, the J call TRBJ2-4; no firm D call. V was clipped by 5 bases and J by 0 bases, with 5 bases between them. The CDR3 is 13 residues long. The CDR3 bases are TGTGCCAGCAGTCTCCTAGCCAAAAACATTCAGTACTTC. Translating it yields CASSLLAKNIQYF.